A selection of T cell receptor beta chains follows, all from one sample in a study of identical twins. TCRdb re-analysed the 5' RACE reads in MiXCR, keeping a single row per CDR3 protein. This table holds around 250,000 distinct CDR3 sequences, approximately 11% found once. The same specimen was also included in a second study, on yellow fever vaccine responses in identical twins.

Sequenced input: memory (CD45RO+) T cells sorted from blood. The receptors come from a young woman in good health. Each CDR3 is given with its conserved first and last residue. Fields, in order: V gene, J gene, CDR3 length, D gene, clone size, CDR3 DNA, CDR3 protein. A D gene is named only where the DNA matches it firmly. Size tells how often a clone was seen (once, few, many) or the class of an expanded clone, and some rows leave it out.

TRBV20-1,TRBJ2-5,15,TRBD2,-,TGCAGTGCAACGGCCGGAGGAGCGGGACCAGAGACCCAGTACTTC,CSATAGGAGPETQYF
TRBV11-3,TRBJ2-1,14,-,-,TGTGCCAGCAGCTTAGGATACGCGGGCAATGAGCAGTTCTTC,CASSLGYAGNEQFF
TRBV28,TRBJ2-5,15,TRBD2,-,TGTGCCAGCAGTCAGGGGCGACTAGCGATGGAGACCCAGTACTTC,CASSQGRLAMETQYF
TRBV7-9,TRBJ2-5,16,TRBD1,few,TGTGCCAGCAGTTCGAACAGGGGGTCTACTAAAGAGACCCAGTACTTC,CASSSNRGSTKETQYF
TRBV6-4,TRBJ2-7,14,TRBD2,few,TGTGCCAGCAGCCTCGCGGGGGGGTCGGATGAGCAGTACTTC,CASSLAGGSDEQYF
TRBV7-8,TRBJ2-7,14,-,-,TGTGCCAGCAGCTTATTTGGGGTGGGGAACGAGCAGTACTTC,CASSLFGVGNEQYF
TRBV24-1,TRBJ1-1,14,TRBD1,-,TGTGCCACCAGTGATACGAGACAGGGAGCTGAAGCTTTCTTT,CATSDTRQGAEAFF
TRBV5-1,TRBJ1-1,17,-,many,TGCGCCAGCAGCCCTATACAGGGTGGCGGTTATGTCCCTGAAGCTTTCTTT,CASSPIQGGGYVPEAFF
TRBV7-4,TRBJ2-6,21,TRBD1,-,TGTGCCAGCAGCTTAGCTTTACTCCGGGACAGAGAATGCTCTGGGGCCAACGTCCTGACTTTC,CASSLALLRDRECSGANVLTF
TRBV6-4,TRBJ2-3,18,TRBD2,few,TGTGCCAGCAGTGAGTCACTAGCGGGAGGGCCTGGCACAGATACGCAGTATTTT,CASSESLAGGPGTDTQYF
TRBV7-8,TRBJ2-3,15,TRBD2,-,TGTGCCAGCAGCTCGTATAGCGGGATCACAGATACGCAGTATTTT,CASSSYSGITDTQYF
TRBV28,TRBJ1-5,16,-,few,TGTGCCAGCAGTTTCCTCTCCCTAATCGGAGCTCAGCCCCAGCATTTT,CASSFLSLIGAQPQHF
TRBV7-2,TRBJ2-2,18,TRBD2,few,TGTGCCAGCAGCTTAGGGCTAGCGGGGGGTTTAAACACCGGGGAGCTGTTTTTT,CASSLGLAGGLNTGELFF
TRBV7-2,TRBJ1-1,15,-,many,TGTGCCAGCAGCTTAGGGGGAAGAGAGAACACTGAAGCTTTCTTT,CASSLGGRENTEAFF
TRBV7-9,TRBJ2-3,15,TRBD1,-,TGTGCCAGCAGCTCCGGGACAGGGGTAGGGGATACGCAGTATTTT,CASSSGTGVGDTQYF
TRBV24-1,TRBJ2-2,15,-,few,TGTGCCACCAGTGAACATAACAGGGTAACCGGGGAGCTGTTTTTT,CATSEHNRVTGELFF
TRBV23-1,TRBJ2-3,16,TRBD2,-,TGCGCCAGCAGTCACCCGGGACTAGCTGCCACAGATACGCAGTATTTT,CASSHPGLAATDTQYF
TRBV11-3,TRBJ2-3,12,-,few,TGTGCCAGCAGCTTAGACGTACGTCGTTATATATTT,CASSLDVRRYIF
TRBV20-1,TRBJ2-7,13,-,few,TGCAGTGCTAGCGACGGCAGGGTTTACGAGCAGTACTTC,CSASDGRVYEQYF
TRBV11-1,TRBJ2-3,15,-,-,TGTGCCAGCAGCTCCTTCCTACTAAGCACAGATACGCAGTATTTT,CASSSFLLSTDTQYF
TRBV3-1,TRBJ2-1,18,-,-,TGTGCCAGCAGCCAAGATATCCTAGCATTAAGCTCCTACAATGAGCAGTTCTTC,CASSQDILALSSYNEQFF
TRBV11-2,TRBJ2-7,15,TRBD2,few,TGTGCCAGCAGCTTTGGTAGCGGGAGTGCCTACGAGCAGTACTTC,CASSFGSGSAYEQYF
TRBV27,TRBJ2-1,14,-,-,TGTGCCAGCAGTTTATTGGGCGTATACAATGAGCAGTTCTTC,CASSLLGVYNEQFF
TRBV11-2,TRBJ2-7,17,TRBD2,-,TGTGCCAGCAGCTTAGGTCCCGGAGGGACTAGCGGGCTCGAGCAGTACTTC,CASSLGPGGTSGLEQYF
TRBV6-1,TRBJ2-6,15,-,-,TGTGCCAGCAGCCGGGGAAAGACTGGGGCCAACGTCCTGACTTTC,CASSRGKTGANVLTF
TRBV7-8,TRBJ2-3,13,-,few,TGTGCCAGCAGTTATGGCCTGGATGATACGCAGTATTTT,CASSYGLDDTQYF
TRBV12-3/TRBV12-4,TRBJ2-2,12,-,many,TGTGCCAGCTGGCGGGTTACCGGGGAGCTGTTTTTT,CASWRVTGELFF
TRBV19,TRBJ2-1,15,-,-,TGTGCCAGTAGTATATCGGTTGGGGCCCGCGGTGAGCAGTTCTTC,CASSISVGARGEQFF
TRBV7-9,TRBJ2-7,11,-,few,TGTGCCAGCAGCTCAGGATTGGAGCAGTACTTC,CASSSGLEQYF
TRBV14,TRBJ2-6,17,-,-,TGTGCCAGCAGCCAAGATCCAGGGCGGCCCGGGGCCAACGTCCTGACTTTC,CASSQDPGRPGANVLTF
TRBV6-5,TRBJ1-2,15,-,few,TGTGCCAGCAGTTACTCGGGGATCAGGGGCTATGGCTACACCTTC,CASSYSGIRGYGYTF
TRBV15,TRBJ2-1,15,TRBD1,many,TGTGCCACCAGCAGTTACCTACAGGGGAGCAATGAGCAGTTCTTC,CATSSYLQGSNEQFF
TRBV2,TRBJ2-7,12,-,few,TGTGCCAGCAAGGAGGACTCCTACGAGCAGTACTTC,CASKEDSYEQYF
TRBV9,TRBJ2-1,17,-,few,TGTGCCAGCAGCGCGCCCGAAGGAGAGGGGATTCTGAATGAGCAGTTCTTC,CASSAPEGEGILNEQFF
TRBV7-9,TRBJ2-1,13,-,-,TGTGCCAGCAGCTTAGTCCCGGGGGCTGAGCAGTTCTTC,CASSLVPGAEQFF
TRBV5-1,TRBJ1-1,14,-,few,TGCGCCAGCAGCTTGACCTCCGGTCAAACTGAAGCTTTCTTT,CASSLTSGQTEAFF
TRBV19,TRBJ2-3,15,-,few,TGTGCCAGTAGTACCCCCGGCACCCGAGGAGATACGCAGTATTTT,CASSTPGTRGDTQYF
TRBV3-1,TRBJ2-3,19,TRBD2,few,TGTGCCAGCAGCGCTGTTGGCGGGGGAAAATCCCCTCTCACAGATACGCAGTATTTT,CASSAVGGGKSPLTDTQYF
TRBV5-1,TRBJ2-7,13,-,many,TGCGCCAGCAGCTCGGACGGGACCTACGAGCAGTACTTC,CASSSDGTYEQYF
TRBV10-3,TRBJ2-6,15,-,few,TGTGCCATCAGTGACAGTCTGCCTGGGGCCAACGTCCTGACTTTC,CAISDSLPGANVLTF
TRBV12-3/TRBV12-4,TRBJ1-6,13,-,-,TGTGCCAGCAGTTCAGGAGTTAATTCACCCCTCCACTTT,CASSSGVNSPLHF
TRBV7-3,TRBJ2-1,15,-,-,TGTGCCAGCAGCTTAAATCCGGTGGGGAGTGGGGAGCAGTTCTTC,CASSLNPVGSGEQFF
TRBV6-6,TRBJ2-7,12,-,few,TGTGCCAGCACCCCCAGGGGGGACGAGCAGTACTTC,CASTPRGDEQYF
TRBV11-1,TRBJ2-7,14,-,-,TGTGCCAGCAGCTTATATAGCCGCTCCTACGAGCAGTACTTC,CASSLYSRSYEQYF